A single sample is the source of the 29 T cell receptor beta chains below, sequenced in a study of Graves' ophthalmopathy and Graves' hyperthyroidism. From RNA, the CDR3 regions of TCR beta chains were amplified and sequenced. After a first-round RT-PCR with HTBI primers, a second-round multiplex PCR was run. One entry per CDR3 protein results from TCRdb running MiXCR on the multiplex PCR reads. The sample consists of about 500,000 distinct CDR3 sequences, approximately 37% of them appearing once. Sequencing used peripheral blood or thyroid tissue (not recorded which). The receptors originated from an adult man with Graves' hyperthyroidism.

The CDR3 coding sequence is TGTGCCAGCAGCCAAGATCGGGACAGGGCCTATGGCTACACCATATATTTT. Its translation: CASSQDRDRAYGYTIYF. This rearrangement joins TRBV12-3 or TRBV12-4 to TRBJ1-3, with TRBD1 matching over 9 bases. This CDR3 region has 17 residues. The ends lost 6 bases at V and 8 bases at J; junction bases unmatched: 17.

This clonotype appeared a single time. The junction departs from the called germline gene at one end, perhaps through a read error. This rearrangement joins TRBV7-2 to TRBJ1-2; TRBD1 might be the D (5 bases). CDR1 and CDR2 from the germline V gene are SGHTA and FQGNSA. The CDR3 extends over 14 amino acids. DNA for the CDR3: TGTGCCAGCAGCTTAGGGACTTGGGACTATGGCTACGCCTTC. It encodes CASSLGTWDYGYAF.

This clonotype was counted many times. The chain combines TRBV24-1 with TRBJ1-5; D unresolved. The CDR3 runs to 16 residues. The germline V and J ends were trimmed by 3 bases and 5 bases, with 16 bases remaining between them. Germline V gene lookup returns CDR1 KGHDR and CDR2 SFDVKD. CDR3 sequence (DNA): TGTGCCACCAGTGATACCGGACTGGACGCTGATCAGCCCCAGCATTTT. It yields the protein CATSDTGLDADQPQHF.

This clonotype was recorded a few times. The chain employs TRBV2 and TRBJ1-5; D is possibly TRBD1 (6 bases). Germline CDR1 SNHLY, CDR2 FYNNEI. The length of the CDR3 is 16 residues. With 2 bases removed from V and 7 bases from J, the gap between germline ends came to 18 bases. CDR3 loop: CASSEQGRWEGQPQHF. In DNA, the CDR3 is TGTGCCAGCAGTGAACAGGGGAGATGGGAAGGGCAGCCCCAGCATTTT.

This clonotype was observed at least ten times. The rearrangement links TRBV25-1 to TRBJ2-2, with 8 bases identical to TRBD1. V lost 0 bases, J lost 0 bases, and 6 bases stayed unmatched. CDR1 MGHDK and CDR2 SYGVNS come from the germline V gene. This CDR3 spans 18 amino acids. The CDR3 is CASSEYGSTGANTGELFF. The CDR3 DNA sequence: TGTGCCAGCAGTGAATATGGGTCGACAGGGGCGAACACCGGGGAGCTGTTTTTT.

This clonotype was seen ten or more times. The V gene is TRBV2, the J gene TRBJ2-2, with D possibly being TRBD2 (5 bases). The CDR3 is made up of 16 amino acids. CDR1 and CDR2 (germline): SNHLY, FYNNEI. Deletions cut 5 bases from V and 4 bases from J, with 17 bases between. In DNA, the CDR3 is TGTGCCAGCAGTACCCAACTAGATCCGGTCACCGGGGAGCTGTTTTTT. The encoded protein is CASSTQLDPVTGELFF.

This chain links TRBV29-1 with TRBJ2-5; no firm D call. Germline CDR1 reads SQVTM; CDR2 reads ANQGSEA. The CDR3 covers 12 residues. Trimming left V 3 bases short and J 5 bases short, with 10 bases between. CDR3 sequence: CSVDGYNETQYF. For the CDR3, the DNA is TGCAGCGTTGACGGTTACAATGAGACCCAGTACTTC.

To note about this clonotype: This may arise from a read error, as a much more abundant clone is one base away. Written as DNA, the CDR3 is TGTGCCAGCAGTTACTCGGGGTCGAGGGGCTTTAATGGCTACACCTTC. It is translated as CASSYSGSRGFNGYTF. V is TRBV6-5 and J is TRBJ1-2, with D tentatively TRBD1 (5 bases). From germline, CDR1 is MNHEY and CDR2 SVGAGI. The V end lost 0 bases, the J end lost 6 bases, and 17 bases lay between the germline ends. The CDR3 length is 16 residues.

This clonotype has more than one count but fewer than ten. The CDR3, as DNA: TGTGCCACCAGCAGAGATAAGGGACTAGCGGGCTACAATGAGCAGTTCTTC. It is translated as CATSRDKGLAGYNEQFF. The chain couples TRBV15 to TRBJ2-1; 12 nucleotides line up with TRBD2. Germline CDR1 reads LNHNV; CDR2 reads YYDKDF (reference sequence). V shed 0 bases and J 3 bases; nucleotides not matched to a gene: 3. The CDR3 spans 17 residues.

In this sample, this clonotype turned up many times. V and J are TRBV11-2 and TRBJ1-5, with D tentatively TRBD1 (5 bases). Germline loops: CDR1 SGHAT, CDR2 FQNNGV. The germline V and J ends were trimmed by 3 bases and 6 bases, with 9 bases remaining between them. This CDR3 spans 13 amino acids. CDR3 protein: CASSFGGGQPQHF. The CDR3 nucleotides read TGTGCCAGCAGCTTCGGGGGAGGTCAGCCCCAGCATTTT.

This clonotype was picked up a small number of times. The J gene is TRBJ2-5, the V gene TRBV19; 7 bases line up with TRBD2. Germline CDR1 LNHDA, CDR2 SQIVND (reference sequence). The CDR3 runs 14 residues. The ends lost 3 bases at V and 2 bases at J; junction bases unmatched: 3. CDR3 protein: CASSMGLLQETQYF. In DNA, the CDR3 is TGTGCCAGTAGTATGGGACTACTGCAAGAGACCCAGTACTTC.

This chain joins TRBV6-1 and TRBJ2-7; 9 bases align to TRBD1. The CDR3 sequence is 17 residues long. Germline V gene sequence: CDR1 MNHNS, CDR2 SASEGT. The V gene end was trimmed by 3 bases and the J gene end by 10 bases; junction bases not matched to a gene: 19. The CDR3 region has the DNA TGTGCCAGCAGTGACACCCAGACGGGGACAGGGAGGCGGCCCCAGTACTTC. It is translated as CASSDTQTGTGRRPQYF.

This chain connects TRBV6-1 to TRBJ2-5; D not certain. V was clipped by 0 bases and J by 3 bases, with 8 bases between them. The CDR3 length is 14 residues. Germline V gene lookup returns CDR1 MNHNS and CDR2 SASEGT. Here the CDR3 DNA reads TGTGCCAGCAGTGAAGCTTTATGGGAAGAGACCCAGTACTTC. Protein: CASSEALWEETQYF.

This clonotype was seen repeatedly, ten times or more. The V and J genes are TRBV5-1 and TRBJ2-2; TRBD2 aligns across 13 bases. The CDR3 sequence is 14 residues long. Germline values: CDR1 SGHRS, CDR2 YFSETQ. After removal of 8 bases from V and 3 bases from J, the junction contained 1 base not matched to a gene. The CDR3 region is CASGLAGDTGELFF. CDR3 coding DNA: TGCGCCAGTGGACTAGCGGGGGACACCGGGGAGCTGTTTTTT.

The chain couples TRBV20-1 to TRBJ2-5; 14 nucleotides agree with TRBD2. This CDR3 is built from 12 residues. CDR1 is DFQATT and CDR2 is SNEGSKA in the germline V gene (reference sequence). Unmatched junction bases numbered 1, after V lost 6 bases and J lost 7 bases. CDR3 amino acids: CSAGTSGGTQYF. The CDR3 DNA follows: TGCAGTGCAGGGACTAGCGGGGGGACCCAGTACTTC.

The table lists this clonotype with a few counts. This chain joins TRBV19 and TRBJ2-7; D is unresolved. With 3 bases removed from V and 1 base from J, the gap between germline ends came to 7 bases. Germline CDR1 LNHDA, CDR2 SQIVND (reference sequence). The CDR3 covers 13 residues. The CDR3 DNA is TGTGCCAGTAGTATGGACGCATCCTACGAGCAGTACTTC. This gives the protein CASSMDASYEQYF.

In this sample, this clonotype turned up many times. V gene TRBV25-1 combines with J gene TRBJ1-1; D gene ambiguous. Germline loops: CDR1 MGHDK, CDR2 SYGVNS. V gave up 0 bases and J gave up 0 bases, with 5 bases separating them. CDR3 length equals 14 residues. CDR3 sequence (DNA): TGTGCCAGCAGTGAATATGGGGTGAACACTGAAGCTTTCTTT. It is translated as CASSEYGVNTEAFF.

The CDR3 spells CATRGYLKNIQYF. CDR3 DNA sequence: TGTGCCACCCGGGGGTACCTCAAAAACATTCAGTACTTC. The rearrangement uses TRBV2 and TRBJ2-7; D perhaps matches TRBD2 (6 bases). The J call may be wrong; the DNA end is better matched by TRBJ2-4. Germline V lookup: CDR1 SNHLY, CDR2 FYNNEI. The CDR3 has 13 amino acids.

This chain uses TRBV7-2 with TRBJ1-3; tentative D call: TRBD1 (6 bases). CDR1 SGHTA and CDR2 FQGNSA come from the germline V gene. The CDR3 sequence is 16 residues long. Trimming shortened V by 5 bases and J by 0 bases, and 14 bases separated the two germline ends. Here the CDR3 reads CASSPRGKSSGNTIYF. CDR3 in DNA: TGTGCCAGCAGCCCAAGGGGGAAATCCTCTGGAAACACCATATATTTT.

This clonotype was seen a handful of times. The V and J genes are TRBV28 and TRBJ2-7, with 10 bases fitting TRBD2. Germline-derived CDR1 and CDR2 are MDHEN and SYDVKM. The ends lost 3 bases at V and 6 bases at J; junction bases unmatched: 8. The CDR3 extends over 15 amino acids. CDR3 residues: CASSFPGLAPLEQYF. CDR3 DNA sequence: TGTGCCAGCAGTTTCCCGGGACTAGCGCCTCTCGAGCAGTACTTC.

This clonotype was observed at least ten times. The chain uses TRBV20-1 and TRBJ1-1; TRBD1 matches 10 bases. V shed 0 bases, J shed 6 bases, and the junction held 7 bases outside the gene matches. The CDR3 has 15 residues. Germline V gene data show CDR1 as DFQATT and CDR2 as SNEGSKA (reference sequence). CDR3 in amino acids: CSARDFSGTGAEAFF. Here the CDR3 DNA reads TGCAGTGCTAGAGACTTTTCCGGGACAGGGGCTGAAGCTTTCTTT.

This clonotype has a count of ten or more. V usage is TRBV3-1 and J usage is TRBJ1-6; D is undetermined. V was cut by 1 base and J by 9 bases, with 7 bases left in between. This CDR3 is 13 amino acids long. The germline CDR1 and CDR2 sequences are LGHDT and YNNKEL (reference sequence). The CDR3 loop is CASSQGGSSPLHF. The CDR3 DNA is TGTGCCAGCAGCCAAGGAGGGTCTTCACCCCTCCACTTT.

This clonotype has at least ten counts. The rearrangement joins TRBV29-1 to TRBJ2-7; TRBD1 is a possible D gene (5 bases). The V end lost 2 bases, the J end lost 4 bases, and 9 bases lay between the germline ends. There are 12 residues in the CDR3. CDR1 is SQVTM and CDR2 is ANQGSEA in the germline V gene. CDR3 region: CSVETDIYEQYF. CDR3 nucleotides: TGCAGCGTTGAAACGGACATATACGAGCAGTACTTC.

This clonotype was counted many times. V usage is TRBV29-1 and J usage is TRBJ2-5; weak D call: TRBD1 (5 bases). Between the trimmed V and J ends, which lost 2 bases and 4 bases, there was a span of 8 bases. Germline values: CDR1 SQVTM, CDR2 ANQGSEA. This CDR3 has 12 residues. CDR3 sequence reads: CSVESGLETQYF. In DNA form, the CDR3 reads TGCAGCGTTGAATCAGGGCTAGAGACCCAGTACTTC.

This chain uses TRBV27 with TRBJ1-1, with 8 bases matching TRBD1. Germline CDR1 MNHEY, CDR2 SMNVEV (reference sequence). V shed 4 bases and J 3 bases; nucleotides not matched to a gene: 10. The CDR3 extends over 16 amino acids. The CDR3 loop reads CASSSRTGRLDTEAFF. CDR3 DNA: TGTGCCAGCAGTTCGCGGACAGGGCGCCTGGACACTGAAGCTTTCTTT.

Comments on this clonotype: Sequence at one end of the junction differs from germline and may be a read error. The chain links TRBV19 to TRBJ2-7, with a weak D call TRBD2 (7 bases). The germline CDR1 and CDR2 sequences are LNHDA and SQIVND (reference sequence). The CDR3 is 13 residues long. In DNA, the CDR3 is TGTGCTAGTAGGGGGGGTGGAGGCTACGAGCAGTACTTC. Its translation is CASRGGGGYEQYF.

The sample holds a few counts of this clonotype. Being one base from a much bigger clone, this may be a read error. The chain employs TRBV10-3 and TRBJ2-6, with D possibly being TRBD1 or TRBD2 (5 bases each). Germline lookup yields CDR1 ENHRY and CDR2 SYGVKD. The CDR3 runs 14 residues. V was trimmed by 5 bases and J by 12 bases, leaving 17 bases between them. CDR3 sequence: CAISYSGPLGVLTF. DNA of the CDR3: TGTGCCATCAGTTACTCGGGGCCCCTTGGCGTCCTGACTTTC.

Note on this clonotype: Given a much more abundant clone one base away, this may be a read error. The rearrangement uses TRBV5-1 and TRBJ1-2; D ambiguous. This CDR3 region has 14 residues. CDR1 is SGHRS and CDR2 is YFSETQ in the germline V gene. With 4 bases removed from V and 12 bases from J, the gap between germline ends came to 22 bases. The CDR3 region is CASSQDSARSGHTF. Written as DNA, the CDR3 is TGCGCCAGCAGCCAAGATTCGGCCCGATCGGGCCACACCTTC.

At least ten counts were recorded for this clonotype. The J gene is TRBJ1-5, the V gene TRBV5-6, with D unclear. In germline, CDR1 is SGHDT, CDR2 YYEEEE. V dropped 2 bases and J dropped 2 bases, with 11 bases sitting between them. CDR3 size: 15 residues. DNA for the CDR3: TGTGCCAGCAGCTTAATGCTCCTCGGCAATCAGCCCCAGCATTTT. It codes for CASSLMLLGNQPQHF.